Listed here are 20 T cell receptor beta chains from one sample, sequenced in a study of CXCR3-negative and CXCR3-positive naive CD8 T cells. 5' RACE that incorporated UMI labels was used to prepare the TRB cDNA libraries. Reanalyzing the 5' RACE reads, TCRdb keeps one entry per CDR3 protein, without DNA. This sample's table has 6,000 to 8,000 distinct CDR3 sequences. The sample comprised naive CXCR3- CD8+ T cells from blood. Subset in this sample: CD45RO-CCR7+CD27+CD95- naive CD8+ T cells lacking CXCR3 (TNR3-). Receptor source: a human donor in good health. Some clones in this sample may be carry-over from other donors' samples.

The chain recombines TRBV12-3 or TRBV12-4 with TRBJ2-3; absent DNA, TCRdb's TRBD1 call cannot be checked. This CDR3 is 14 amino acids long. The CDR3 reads CASSFQGALDTQYF.

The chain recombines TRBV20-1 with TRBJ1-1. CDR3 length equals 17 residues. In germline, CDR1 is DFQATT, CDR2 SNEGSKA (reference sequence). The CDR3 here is CSARQKVGIGVNTEAFF.

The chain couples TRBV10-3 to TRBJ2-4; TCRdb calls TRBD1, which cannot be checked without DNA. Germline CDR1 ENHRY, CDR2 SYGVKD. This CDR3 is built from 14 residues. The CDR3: CAISDAGTKNIQYF.

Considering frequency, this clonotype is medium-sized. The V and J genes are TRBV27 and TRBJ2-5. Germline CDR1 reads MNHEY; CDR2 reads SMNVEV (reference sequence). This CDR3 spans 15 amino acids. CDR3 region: CASSLLTTGMETQYF.

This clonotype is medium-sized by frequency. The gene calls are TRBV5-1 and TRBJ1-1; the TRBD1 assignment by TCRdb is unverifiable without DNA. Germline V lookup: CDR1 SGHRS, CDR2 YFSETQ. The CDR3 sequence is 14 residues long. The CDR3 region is CASSLDTTGSEAFF. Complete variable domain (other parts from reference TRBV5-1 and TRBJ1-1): KAGVTQTPRYLIKTRGQQVTLSCSPISGHRSVSWYQQTPGQGLQFLFEYFSETQRNKGNFPGRFSGRQFSNSRSEMNVSTLELGDSALYLCASSLDTTGSEAFFGQGTRLTVV.

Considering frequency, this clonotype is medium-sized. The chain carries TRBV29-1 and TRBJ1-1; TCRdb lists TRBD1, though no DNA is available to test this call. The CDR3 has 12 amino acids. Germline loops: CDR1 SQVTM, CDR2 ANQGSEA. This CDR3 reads CSVFTGNTEAFF.

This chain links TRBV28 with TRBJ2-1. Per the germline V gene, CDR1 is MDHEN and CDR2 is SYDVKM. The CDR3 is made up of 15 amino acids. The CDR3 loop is CASIPSTSSYNEQFF.

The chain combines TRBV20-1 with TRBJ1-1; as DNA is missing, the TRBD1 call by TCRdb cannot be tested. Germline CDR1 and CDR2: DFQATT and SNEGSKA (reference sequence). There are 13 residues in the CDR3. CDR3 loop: CSARGTANTEAFF.

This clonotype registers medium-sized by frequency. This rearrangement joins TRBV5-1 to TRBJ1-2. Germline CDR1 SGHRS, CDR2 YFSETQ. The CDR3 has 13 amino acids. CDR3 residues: CASRQQSNYGYTF. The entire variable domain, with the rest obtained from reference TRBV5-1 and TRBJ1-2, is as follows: KAGVTQTPRYLIKTRGQQVTLSCSPISGHRSVSWYQQTPGQGLQFLFEYFSETQRNKGNFPGRFSGRQFSNSRSEMNVSTLELGDSALYLCASRQQSNYGYTFGSGTRLTVV.

Here the CDR3 reads CASRPSRTSNQPQHF. The chain carries TRBV19 and TRBJ1-5. Germline V lookup: CDR1 LNHDA, CDR2 SQIVND (reference sequence). The CDR3 is 15 amino acids.

This CDR3 is CASSYQGVHQPQHF. The chain couples TRBV28 to TRBJ1-5; TCRdb's assignment of TRBD1 cannot be checked, as there is no DNA. CDR1 is MDHEN and CDR2 is SYDVKM in the germline V gene. The CDR3 is 14 residues long.

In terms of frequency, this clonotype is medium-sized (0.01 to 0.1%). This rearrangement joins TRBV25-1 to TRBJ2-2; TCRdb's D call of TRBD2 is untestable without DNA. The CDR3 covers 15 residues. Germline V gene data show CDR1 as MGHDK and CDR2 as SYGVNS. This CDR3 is CASSGGLANTGELFF.

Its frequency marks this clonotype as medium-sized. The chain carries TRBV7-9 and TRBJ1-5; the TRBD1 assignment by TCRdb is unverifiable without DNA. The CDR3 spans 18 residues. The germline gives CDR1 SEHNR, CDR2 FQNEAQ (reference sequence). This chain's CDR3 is CASSTWTPTGKSNQPQHF.

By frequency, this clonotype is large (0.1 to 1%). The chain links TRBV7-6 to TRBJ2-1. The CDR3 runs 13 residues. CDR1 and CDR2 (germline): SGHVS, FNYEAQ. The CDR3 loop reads CASSFRHYNEQFF. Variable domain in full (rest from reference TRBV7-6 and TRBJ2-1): GAGVSQSPRYKVTKRGQDVALRCDPISGHVSLYWYRQALGQGPEFLTYFNYEAQQDKSGLPNDRFSAERPEGSISTLTIQRTEQRDSAMYRCASSFRHYNEQFFGPGTRLTVL.

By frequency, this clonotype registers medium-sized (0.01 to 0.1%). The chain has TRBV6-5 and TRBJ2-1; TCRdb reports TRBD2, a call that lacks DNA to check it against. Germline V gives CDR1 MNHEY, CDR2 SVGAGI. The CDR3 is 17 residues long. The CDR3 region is CASSRDGVPVGHNEQFF.

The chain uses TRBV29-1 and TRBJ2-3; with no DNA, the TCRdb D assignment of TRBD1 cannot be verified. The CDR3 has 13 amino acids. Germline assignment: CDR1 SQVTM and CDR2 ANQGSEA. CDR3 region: CSVEADRDIAQYF.

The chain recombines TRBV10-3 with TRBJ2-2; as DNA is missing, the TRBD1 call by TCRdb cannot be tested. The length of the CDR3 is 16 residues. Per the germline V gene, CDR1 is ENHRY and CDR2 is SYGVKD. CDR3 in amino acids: CAISDYGQGDTGELFF.

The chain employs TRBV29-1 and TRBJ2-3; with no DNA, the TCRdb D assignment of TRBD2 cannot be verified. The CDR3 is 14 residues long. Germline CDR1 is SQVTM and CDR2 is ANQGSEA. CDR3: CSVPPGLSTDTQYF.

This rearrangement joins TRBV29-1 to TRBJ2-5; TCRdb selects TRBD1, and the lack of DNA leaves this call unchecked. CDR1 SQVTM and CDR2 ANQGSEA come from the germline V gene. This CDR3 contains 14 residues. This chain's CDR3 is CSVDGGALLETQYF.

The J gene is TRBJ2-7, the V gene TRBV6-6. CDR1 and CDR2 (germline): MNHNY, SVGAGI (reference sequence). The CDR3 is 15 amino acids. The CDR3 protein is CARSYLQARPYEQYF.